The rows below give T cell receptor beta chains drawn from one sample of a study of CD8+ T cells in alopecia areata. The data were produced by immunoSEQ multiplex PCR, yet TCRdb's version contains in-frame clones alone and is incomplete. The sample shows over 100,000 clones, more than 40% of them seen only once. This specimen was CD4+ T cells sorted from blood, taken at week 4, from a patient treated with tofacitinib. Receptors originate from a human donor with alopecia areata. CDR3s include the opening cysteine and the closing phenylalanine or tryptophan. The D gene is left open where the match is weak. Size is stated for part of the rows, as once, few or many counts, or as a class when the clone is expanded.

j_call d_call v_call clone_size cdr3_aa cdr3_nt
TRBJ1-1 . TRBV29-1 . CSVELRMLTEAFF TGCAGCGTTGAACTAAGAATGCTCACTGAAGCTTTCTTT
TRBJ1-2 . TRBV13 once CASSLRAQQGYTF TGTGCCAGCAGCCTCCGGGCCCAGCAAGGCTACACCTTC
TRBJ1-1 . TRBV5-4 . CASSRAQGRDTEAFF TGTGCCAGCAGCCGGGCACAGGGTAGGGACACTGAAGCTTTCTTT
TRBJ2-2 . TRBV29-1 . CSVVPWGKGTGELFF TGCAGCGTTGTACCTTGGGGGAAGGGCACCGGGGAGCTGTTTTTT
TRBJ1-5 . TRBV5-1 few CASSLEGGQPQHF TGCGCCAGCAGCTTGGAAGGGGGACAGCCCCAGCATTTT
TRBJ1-5 TRBD1 TRBV27 few CASSLRPPGDRGVSQPQHF TGTGCCAGCAGTCTCCGACCTCCGGGGGACAGGGGTGTAAGCCAGCCCCAGCATTTT
TRBJ1-4 . TRBV27 . CASSRDRSTNEKLFF TGTGCCAGCAGCCGAGACCGATCAACTAATGAAAAACTGTTTTTT
TRBJ2-1 TRBD2 TRBV19 few CASTPSGRGSYNEQFF TGTGCCAGTACCCCTAGCGGGAGAGGCTCCTACAATGAGCAGTTCTTC
TRBJ2-1 TRBD2 TRBV29-1 . CSVGRSGVTYNEQFF TGCAGCGTTGGACGTAGCGGGGTGACCTACAATGAGCAGTTCTTC
TRBJ1-2 . TRBV18 few CASSLDTDYGYTF TGTGCCAGCTCTCTAGACACCGATTATGGCTACACCTTC
TRBJ2-7 . TRBV6-1 few CASPGTASSYEQYF TGTGCCAGCCCTGGGACGGCGAGCTCCTACGAGCAGTACTTC
TRBJ1-5 TRBD1 TRBV19 many CASSARTGDQPQHF TGTGCCAGTAGTGCCCGGACAGGGGACCAGCCCCAGCATTTT
TRBJ2-5 TRBD2 TRBV5-1 . CASSAGLAGPWETQYF TGCGCCAGCAGCGCGGGACTAGCGGGACCCTGGGAGACCCAGTACTTC
TRBJ1-2 TRBD1 TRBV9 . CASSVGQGLGYTF TGTGCCAGCAGCGTAGGACAGGGGCTTGGCTACACCTTC
TRBJ1-2 . TRBV30 . CAGGAGLNYGYTF TGTGCGGGAGGTGCAGGGCTTAACTATGGCTACACCTTC
TRBJ2-3 TRBD2 TRBV4-1 . CASSQGLAGGESDTQYF TGCGCCAGCAGCCAAGGACTAGCGGGAGGGGAATCAGATACGCAGTATTTT
TRBJ1-1 . TRBV29-1 . CSVSGTERTEAFF TGCAGCGTGTCCGGGACGGAGCGGACTGAAGCTTTCTTT
TRBJ1-4 . TRBV2 few CASKRINEKLFF TGTGCCAGCAAAAGGATTAATGAAAAACTGTTTTTT
TRBJ2-1 . TRBV5-5 few CASSFLNEQFF TGTGCCAGCAGCTTCTTAAATGAGCAGTTCTTC
TRBJ2-1 . TRBV9 . CASSVGAGSGGHEQFF TGTGCCAGCAGCGTAGGGGCGGGGTCCGGCGGACATGAGCAGTTCTTC
TRBJ1-5 . TRBV9 few CASSLISSNQPQHF TGTGCCAGCAGCCTTATATCTAGCAATCAGCCCCAGCATTTT
TRBJ2-3 . TRBV20-1 . CSARGSDTQYF TGCAGTGCTAGGGGATCAGATACGCAGTATTTT
TRBJ2-3 TRBD2 TRBV30 . CAWTSGFTDTQYF TGTGCCTGGACTAGCGGATTCACAGATACGCAGTATTTT
TRBJ1-6 . TRBV19 . CASKDSYNSPLHF TGTGCCAGTAAAGACAGCTATAATTCACCCCTCCACTTT
TRBJ1-1 . TRBV6-5 . CASSYSGRTEAFF TGTGCCAGCAGTTACTCAGGGAGAACTGAAGCTTTCTTT
TRBJ1-6 . TRBV6-5 . CASSPILNSPLHF TGTGCCAGCAGCCCCATACTCAATTCACCCCTCCACTTT
TRBJ2-3 . TRBV5-1 . CASTLGVTDTQYF TGCGCCAGCACCCTAGGGGTGACAGATACGCAGTATTTT
TRBJ1-5 . TRBV6-5 . CASGNQPQHF TGTGCCAGCGGAAATCAGCCCCAGCATTTT
TRBJ2-4 TRBD2 TRBV4-2 once CASSQGGSGGAAKNIQYF TGTGCCAGCAGCCAAGGAGGTAGCGGGGGGGCGGCCAAAAACATTCAGTACTTC
TRBJ2-3 TRBD2 TRBV7-2 . CASSLTGGRTDTQYF TGTGCCAGCAGCTTAACGGGGGGAAGGACAGATACGCAGTATTTT
TRBJ2-5 . TRBV5-1 . CASSPQGGETQYF TGCGCCAGCAGCCCTCAGGGTGGGGAGACCCAGTACTTC
TRBJ2-5 TRBD1 TRBV30 . CALRTGLSWGQETQYF TGTGCCCTAAGGACAGGGCTGAGTTGGGGACAAGAGACCCAGTACTTC
TRBJ1-2 . TRBV29-1 . CSARQDPPYYGYTF TGCAGCGCCCGACAGGACCCTCCCTACTATGGCTACACCTTC